This T cell receptor (beta chain) was retrieved from a study of blood T cell repertoires in COVID-19. On the study more broadly: COVID-19 samples from acute and convalescent phases originated in the United States, Italy and Spain. Sample material is recorded as cDNA or gDNA derived from T cells, B-cell-depleted T cells, or PBMCs.

The CDR3 loop spans 17 amino acids. V was cut by 5 bases and J by 0 bases, with 17 bases left in between. Authors' methods: Amplified reference gene primers provided the basis for estimating nucleated cell counts. Data came from immunoSEQ multiplex PCR; TCRdb stores just in-frame clones and leaves some out. Clone size and the V and J calls come from that table; the DNA yielded D and trimming. Of tens of thousands of clones detected, 82% appear once; the ten largest clones hold around 20%. The origin of this receptor is a human donor in a cohort sampled during active COVID-19. Sequencing was done on a sample of peripheral blood. The J gene is TRBJ1-5, the V gene TRBV23-1; D is uncertain. TRBV23-1 is an ORF for which the function is uncertain. The CDR3 nucleotides are TGCGCCAGCAGTAACGACAAGCCCTGTTATAGCAATCAGCCCCAGCATTTT. It yields the protein CASSNDKPCYSNQPQHF.